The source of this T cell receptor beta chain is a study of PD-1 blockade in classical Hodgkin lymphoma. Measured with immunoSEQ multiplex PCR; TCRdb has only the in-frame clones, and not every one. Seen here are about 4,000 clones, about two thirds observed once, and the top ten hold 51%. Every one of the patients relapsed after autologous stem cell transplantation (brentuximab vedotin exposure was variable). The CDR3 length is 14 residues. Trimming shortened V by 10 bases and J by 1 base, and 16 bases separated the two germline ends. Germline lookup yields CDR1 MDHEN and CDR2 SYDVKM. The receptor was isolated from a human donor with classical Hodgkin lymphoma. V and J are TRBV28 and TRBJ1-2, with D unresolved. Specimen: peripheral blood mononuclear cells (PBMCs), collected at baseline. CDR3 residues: CATTRQAFNYGYTF. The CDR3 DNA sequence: TGTGCCACCACACGGCAGGCTTTTAACTATGGCTACACCTTC.